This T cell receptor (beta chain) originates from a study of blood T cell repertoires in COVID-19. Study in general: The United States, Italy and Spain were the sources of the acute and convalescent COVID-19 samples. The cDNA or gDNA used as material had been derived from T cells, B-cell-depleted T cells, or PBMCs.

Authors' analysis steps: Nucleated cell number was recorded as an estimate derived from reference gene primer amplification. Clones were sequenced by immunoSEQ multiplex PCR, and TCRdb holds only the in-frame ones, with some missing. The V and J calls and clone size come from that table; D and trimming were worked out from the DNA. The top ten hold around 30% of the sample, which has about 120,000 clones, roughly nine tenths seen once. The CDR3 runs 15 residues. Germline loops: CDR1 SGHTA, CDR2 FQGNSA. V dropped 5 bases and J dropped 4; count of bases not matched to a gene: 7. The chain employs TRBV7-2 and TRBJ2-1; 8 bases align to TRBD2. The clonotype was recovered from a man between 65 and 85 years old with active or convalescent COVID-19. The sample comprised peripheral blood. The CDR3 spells CASSVSGSHYNEQFF. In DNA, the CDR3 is TGTGCCAGCAGCGTGAGCGGGAGCCATTACAATGAGCAGTTCTTC.